Here is one TCR beta chain with its context. Its target is unknown. The data originate from a study of Ad26.COV2.S vaccination and SARS-CoV-2 variants. Study-wide results and caveats: In vaccinated individuals, spike-specific CD8+ and CD4+ T cell responses reportedly displayed substantial breadth. Vaccine and placebo groups showed comparable non-spike TCR breadth. Measurements of TCR breadth and depth may have given underestimates of the total T cell responses.

Profiling relied on immunoSEQ multiplex PCR, and the TCRdb table lists in-frame clones only, not all of them. Among just over 350,000 clones listed, 92% were seen once. The CDR3 is 14 residues long. V was pared by 0 bases and J by 3 bases, with 0 bases of the junction left unmatched. In germline, CDR1 is WNHNN, CDR2 SYGVQD (reference sequence). This rearrangement joins TRBV10-1 to TRBJ2-5, with TRBD1 identical over 8 bases. The sequence was obtained from a human donor who had recovered from COVID-19. The sequencing used peripheral blood, collected after recovery from COVID-19. The CDR3 nucleotides read TGCGCCAGCAGTGAGTCGACAGGGGAAGAGACCCAGTACTTC. It specifies CASSESTGEETQYF.